These T cell receptor beta chains were read from a single sample in a study of identifying expanded T cells in peripheral blood. The table came from immunoSEQ multiplex PCR; TCRdb's copy has only in-frame clones and leaves some out. The table includes 100,000 to 150,000 clones, around nine tenths detected once. The specimen sequenced was blood. The receptors come from a person aged 18 to 75 in good health. The CDR3 runs from the conserved cysteine through the conserved F or W. Fields, in order: clone size, D gene, V gene, J gene, CDR3 protein, CDR3 DNA. The D gene is left open where the match is weak. Size is omitted from some rows. Given values are once, few, many or a class for expanded clones.

>once|NA|TRBV5-1|TRBJ2-2
CASSKTMVRSGELFF
TGCGCCAGCAGTAAGACGATGGTTAGGTCTGGGGAGCTGTTTTTT
>NA|NA|TRBV29-1|TRBJ2-2
CSGTGTKNTGELFF
TGCAGCGGTACAGGGACAAAGAACACCGGGGAGCTGTTTTTT
>NA|NA|TRBV28|TRBJ2-7
CASSSGGRNYEQYF
TGTGCCAGCAGTTCGGGCGGTAGGAACTACGAGCAGTACTTC
>NA|NA|TRBV7-9|TRBJ1-3
CASSSDQQSGNTIYF
TGTGCCAGCAGCTCCGACCAGCAATCCGGAAACACCATATATTTT
>NA|TRBD1|TRBV9|TRBJ1-3
CASSVGQGAGNTIYF
TGTGCCAGCAGCGTCGGACAGGGTGCAGGAAACACCATATATTTT
>NA|TRBD1|TRBV10-1|TRBJ1-1
CASKSFSGTGREGTEAFF
TGCGCCAGCAAGAGCTTTTCCGGGACAGGAAGAGAGGGCACTGAAGCTTTCTTT
>NA|TRBD2|TRBV18|TRBJ2-3
CASSPTSGGADTQYF
TGTGCCAGCTCACCAACTAGCGGGGGCGCAGATACGCAGTATTTT
>NA|TRBD1|TRBV27|TRBJ2-4
CASSTRDRILNIQYF
TGTGCCAGCAGTACAAGGGACAGGATTTTGAACATTCAGTACTTC
>NA|NA|TRBV28|TRBJ2-5
CASSLRETQYF
TGTGCCAGCAGTTTACGGGAGACCCAGTACTTC
>NA|NA|TRBV19|TRBJ2-3
CASSELGFADTQYF
TGTGCCAGTAGTGAGTTAGGGTTCGCAGATACGCAGTATTTT
>NA|TRBD2|TRBV2|TRBJ2-1
CASTKGLAGGYNEQFF
TGTGCCAGCACTAAAGGACTAGCGGGAGGTTACAATGAGCAGTTCTTC
>NA|TRBD2|TRBV28|TRBJ2-2
CASRTRREGRTGELFF
TGTGCCAGCAGGACTAGGCGGGAGGGCCGGACCGGGGAGCTGTTTTTT
>NA|NA|TRBV21-1|TRBJ1-5
CASSKDRVGRGFQPQHF
TGTGCCAGCAGCAAAGATCGAGTAGGCAGGGGGTTTCAGCCCCAGCATTTT
>once|TRBD1|TRBV5-1|TRBJ2-2
CASSPGTGNTGELFF
TGCGCCAGCAGCCCAGGGACAGGGAACACCGGGGAGCTGTTTTTT
>NA|NA|TRBV29-1|TRBJ1-1
CSVDSPVTFEAFF
TGCAGCGTTGATAGTCCCGTTACCTTTGAAGCTTTCTTT
>once|NA|TRBV2|TRBJ2-5
CASSPDLGLETQYF
TGTGCCAGCAGTCCAGACCTGGGGCTAGAGACCCAGTACTTC
>NA|NA|TRBV5-4|TRBJ2-5
CASSFEQGYQETQYF
TGTGCCAGCAGCTTTGAACAGGGTTACCAAGAGACCCAGTACTTC
>NA|TRBD2|TRBV7-2|TRBJ2-6
CASSLRLAGNSGANVLTF
TGTGCCAGCAGCTTAAGGCTAGCGGGCAACTCTGGGGCCAACGTCCTGACTTTC
>NA|TRBD2|TRBV14|TRBJ2-7
CASSQGLAGGLGYEQYF
TGTGCCAGCAGCCAAGGACTAGCGGGAGGTCTTGGCTACGAGCAGTACTTC
>once|TRBD2|TRBV11-3|TRBJ2-3
CASSPRAGGPTDTQYF
TGTGCCAGCAGCCCAAGAGCGGGGGGGCCTACAGATACGCAGTATTTT